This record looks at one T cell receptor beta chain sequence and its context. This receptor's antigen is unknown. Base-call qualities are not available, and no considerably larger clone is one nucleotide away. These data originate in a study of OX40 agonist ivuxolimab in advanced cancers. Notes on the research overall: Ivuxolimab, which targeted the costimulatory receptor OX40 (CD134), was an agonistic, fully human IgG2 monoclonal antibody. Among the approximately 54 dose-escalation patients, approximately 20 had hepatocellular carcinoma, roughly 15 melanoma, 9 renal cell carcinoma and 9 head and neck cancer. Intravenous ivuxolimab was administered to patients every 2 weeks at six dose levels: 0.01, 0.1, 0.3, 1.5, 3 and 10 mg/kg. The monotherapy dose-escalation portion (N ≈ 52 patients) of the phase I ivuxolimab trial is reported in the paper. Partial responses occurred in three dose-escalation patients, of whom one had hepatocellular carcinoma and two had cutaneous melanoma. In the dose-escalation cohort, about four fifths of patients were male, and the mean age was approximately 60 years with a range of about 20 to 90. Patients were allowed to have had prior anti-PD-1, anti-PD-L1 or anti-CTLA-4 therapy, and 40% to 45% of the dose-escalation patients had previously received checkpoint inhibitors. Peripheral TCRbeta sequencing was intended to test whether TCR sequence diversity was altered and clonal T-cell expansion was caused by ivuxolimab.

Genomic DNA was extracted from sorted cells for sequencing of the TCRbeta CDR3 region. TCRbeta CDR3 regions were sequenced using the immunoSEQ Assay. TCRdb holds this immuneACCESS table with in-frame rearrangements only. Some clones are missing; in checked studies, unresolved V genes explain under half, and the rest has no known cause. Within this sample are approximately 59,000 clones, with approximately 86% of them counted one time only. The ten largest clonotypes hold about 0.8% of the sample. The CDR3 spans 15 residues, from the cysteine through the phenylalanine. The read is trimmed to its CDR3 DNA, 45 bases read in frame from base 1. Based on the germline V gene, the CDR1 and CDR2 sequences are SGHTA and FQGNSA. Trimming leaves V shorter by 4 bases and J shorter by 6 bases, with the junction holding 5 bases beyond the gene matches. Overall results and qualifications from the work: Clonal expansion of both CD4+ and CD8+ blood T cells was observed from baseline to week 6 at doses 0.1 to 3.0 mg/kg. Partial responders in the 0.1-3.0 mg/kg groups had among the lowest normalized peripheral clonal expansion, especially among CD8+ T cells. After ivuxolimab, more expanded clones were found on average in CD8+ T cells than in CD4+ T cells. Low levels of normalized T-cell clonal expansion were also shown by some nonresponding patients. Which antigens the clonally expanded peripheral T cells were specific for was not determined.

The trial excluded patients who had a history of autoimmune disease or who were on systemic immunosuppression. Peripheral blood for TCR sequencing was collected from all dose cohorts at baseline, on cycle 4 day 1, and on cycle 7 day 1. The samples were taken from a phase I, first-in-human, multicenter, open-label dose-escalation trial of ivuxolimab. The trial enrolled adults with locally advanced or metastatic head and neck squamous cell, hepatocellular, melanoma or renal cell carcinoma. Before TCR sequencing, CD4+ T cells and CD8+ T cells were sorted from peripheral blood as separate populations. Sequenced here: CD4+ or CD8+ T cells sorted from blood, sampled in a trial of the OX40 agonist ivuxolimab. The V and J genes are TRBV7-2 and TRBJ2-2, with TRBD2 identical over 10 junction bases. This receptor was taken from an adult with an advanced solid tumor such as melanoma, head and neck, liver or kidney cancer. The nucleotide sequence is TGTGCCAGCAGCTGGCTAGCGGGAGAATCCGGGGAGCTGTTTTTT. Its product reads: CASSWLAGESGELFF.